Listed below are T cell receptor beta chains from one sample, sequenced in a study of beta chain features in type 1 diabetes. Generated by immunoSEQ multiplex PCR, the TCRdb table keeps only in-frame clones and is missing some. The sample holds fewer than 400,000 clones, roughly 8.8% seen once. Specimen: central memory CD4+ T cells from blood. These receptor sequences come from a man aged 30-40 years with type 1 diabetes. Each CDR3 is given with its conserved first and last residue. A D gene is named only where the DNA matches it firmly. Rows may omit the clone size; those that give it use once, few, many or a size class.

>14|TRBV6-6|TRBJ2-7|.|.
CASRIQGGLYEQYF
TGTGCCAGCAGGATACAGGGAGGCTTGTACGAGCAGTACTTC
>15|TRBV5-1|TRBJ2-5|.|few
CASSPSLSERETQYF
TGCGCCAGCAGCCCAAGTTTGTCGGAGAGGGAGACCCAGTACTTC
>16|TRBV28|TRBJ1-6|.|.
CASSTGGTRGNSPLHF
TGTGCCAGCAGTACTGGCGGGACACGGGGTAATTCACCCCTCCACTTT
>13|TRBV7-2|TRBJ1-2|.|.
CASSPRENYGYTF
TGTGCCAGCAGCCCCCGAGAAAACTATGGCTACACCTTC
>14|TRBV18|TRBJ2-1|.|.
CASSPGTQYNEQFF
TGTGCCAGCTCACCAGGGACTCAATACAATGAGCAGTTCTTC
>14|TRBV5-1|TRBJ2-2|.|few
CASSLGGTSVQLFF
TGCGCCAGCAGCTTAGGCGGGACATCGGTACAACTGTTTTTT
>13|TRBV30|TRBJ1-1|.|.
CAWSVGPNTEAFF
TGTGCCTGGAGTGTAGGCCCGAACACTGAAGCTTTCTTT
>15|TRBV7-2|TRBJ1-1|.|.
CASSLMAVQNTEAFF
TGTGCCAGCAGCTTAATGGCAGTTCAGAACACTGAAGCTTTCTTT
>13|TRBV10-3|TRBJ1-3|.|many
CAIGTGSGNTIYF
TGTGCCATCGGGACCGGCTCTGGAAACACCATATATTTT
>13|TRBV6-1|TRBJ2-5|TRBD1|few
CASSGGGAQTQYF
TGTGCCAGCAGTGGAGGGGGCGCGCAGACCCAGTACTTC
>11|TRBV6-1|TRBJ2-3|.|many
CASTKSDTQYF
TGTGCCAGCACCAAGTCGGATACGCAGTATTTT
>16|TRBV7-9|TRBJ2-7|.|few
CASSPGHRMESYEQYF
TGTGCCAGCAGCCCGGGACATAGGATGGAATCCTACGAGCAGTACTTC
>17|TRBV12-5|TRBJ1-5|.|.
CASGLVRGGGHNQPQHF
TGTGCTAGTGGTTTGGTACGGGGCGGGGGACACAATCAGCCCCAGCATTTT
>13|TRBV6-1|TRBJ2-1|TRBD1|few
CASRPTGGGEQFF
TGTGCCAGCAGACCGACAGGGGGTGGTGAGCAGTTCTTC
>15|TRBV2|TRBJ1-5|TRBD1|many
CASSKKQGRDQPQHF
TGTGCCAGCAGTAAGAAACAGGGGCGGGATCAGCCCCAGCATTTT
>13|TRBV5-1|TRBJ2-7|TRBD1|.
CASSSGQGYEQYF
TGCGCCAGCAGCTCGGGACAGGGCTACGAGCAGTACTTC
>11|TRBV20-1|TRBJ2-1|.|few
CSAKMRSEQFF
TGCAGTGCTAAAATGAGAAGTGAGCAGTTCTTC
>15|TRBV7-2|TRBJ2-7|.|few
CASSLGPGSTYEQYF
TGTGCCAGCAGCTTAGGTCCGGGTTCCACCTACGAGCAGTACTTC
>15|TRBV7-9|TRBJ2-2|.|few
CASSPARQNTGELFF
TGTGCCAGCAGCCCCGCACGTCAGAACACCGGGGAGCTGTTTTTT
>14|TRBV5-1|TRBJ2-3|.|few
CASSGQGVTDTQYF
TGCGCCAGCAGCGGTCAGGGCGTCACAGATACGCAGTATTTT
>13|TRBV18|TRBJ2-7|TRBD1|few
CASSPDRDGEQYF
TGTGCCAGCTCCCCCGACAGGGACGGCGAGCAGTACTTC
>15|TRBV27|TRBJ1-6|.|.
CASSPRTVKGSPLHF
TGTGCCAGCAGTCCACGGACGGTAAAGGGATCACCCCTCCACTTT
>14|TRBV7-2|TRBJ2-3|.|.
CASAAGSSTDTQYF
TGTGCCAGCGCGGCGGGGTCTAGCACAGATACGCAGTATTTT
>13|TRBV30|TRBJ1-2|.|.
CASKEVGRNGYTF
TGTGCCTCTAAGGAGGTGGGACGAAACGGCTACACCTTC
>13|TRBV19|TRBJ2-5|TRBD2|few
CATGGYTQETQYF
TGTGCCACCGGGGGGTATACCCAAGAGACCCAGTACTTC
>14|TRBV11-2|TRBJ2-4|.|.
CASSIRQGGNIQYF
TGTGCCAGCAGCATCAGACAGGGAGGGAACATTCAGTACTTC
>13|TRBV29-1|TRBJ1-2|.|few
CSVVLGSAYGYTF
TGCAGCGTTGTTCTGGGCAGCGCCTATGGCTACACCTTC
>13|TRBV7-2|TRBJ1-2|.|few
CASSSQGLDGYTF
TGTGCCAGCAGCTCGCAGGGGCTCGATGGCTACACCTTC
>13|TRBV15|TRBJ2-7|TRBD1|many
CATSKDRAYEQYF
TGTGCCACCAGCAAGGACAGGGCTTACGAGCAGTACTTC